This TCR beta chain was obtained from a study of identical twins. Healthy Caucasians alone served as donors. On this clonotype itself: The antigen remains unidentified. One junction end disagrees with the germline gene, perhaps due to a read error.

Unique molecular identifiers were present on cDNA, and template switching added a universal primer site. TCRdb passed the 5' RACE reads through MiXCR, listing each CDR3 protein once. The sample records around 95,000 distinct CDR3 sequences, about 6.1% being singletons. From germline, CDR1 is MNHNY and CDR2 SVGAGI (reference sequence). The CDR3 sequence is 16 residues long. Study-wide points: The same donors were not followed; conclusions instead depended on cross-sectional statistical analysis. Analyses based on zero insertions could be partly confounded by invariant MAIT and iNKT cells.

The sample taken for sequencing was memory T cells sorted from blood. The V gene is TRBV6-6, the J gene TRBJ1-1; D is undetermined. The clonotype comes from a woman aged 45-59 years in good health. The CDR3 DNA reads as TGTGCCAGCAGTTACATGGCAGGCGGGGTGAACCCTGAAGCTTTCTTT. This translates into CASSYMAGGVNPEAFF.